This T cell receptor beta chain appears in the sequencing data of a study of CD8 T cells in ankylosing spondylitis. General study results and limits: Past research had described some motif variants in reactive arthritis synovial fluid and blood. Clones linked to disease were reported to show significant enrichment in matched ankylosing spondylitis synovial fluid.

This clonotype has more than one count but fewer than ten. As yet, its antigen is unknown. Molecular-barcoded quantitative 5'-RACE produced these TCR beta libraries. TCRdb processed the 5' RACE reads anew with MiXCR; each CDR3 protein has one entry. The sample shows about 130,000 distinct CDR3 sequences, roughly 8.8% of them seen only once. This CDR3 is 17 amino acids long. Germline V gives CDR1 DFQATT, CDR2 SNEGSKA (reference sequence). V is TRBV20-1 and J is TRBJ1-1; perhaps TRBD1 as D (5 bases). The origin of this receptor is a male donor with ankylosing spondylitis or in good health (not recorded which). The source material was blood, either unsorted or a sorted T cell fraction (not recorded which). CDR3 amino acids: CHGCKRPRRDLNTEAFF. For the CDR3, the DNA is TGCCACGGCTGCAAAAGGCCCAGGAGGGACCTGAACACTGAAGCTTTCTTT.